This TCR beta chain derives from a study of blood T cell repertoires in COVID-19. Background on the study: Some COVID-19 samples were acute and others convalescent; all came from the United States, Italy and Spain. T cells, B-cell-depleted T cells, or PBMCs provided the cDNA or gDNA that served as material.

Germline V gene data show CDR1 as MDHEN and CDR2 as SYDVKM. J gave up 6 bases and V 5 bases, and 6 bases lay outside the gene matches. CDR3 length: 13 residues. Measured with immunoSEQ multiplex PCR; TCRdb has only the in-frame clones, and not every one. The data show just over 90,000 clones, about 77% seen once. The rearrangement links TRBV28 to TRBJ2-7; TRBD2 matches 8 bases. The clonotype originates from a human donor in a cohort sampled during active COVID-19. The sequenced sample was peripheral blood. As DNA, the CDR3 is TGTGCCAGCAGTGTGGGACTAGGGGGCGAGCAGTACTTC. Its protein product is CASSVGLGGEQYF.